The present TCR beta chain was sequenced within a study of cytomegalovirus exposure and HLA in healthy donors. The assay was immunoSEQ multiplex PCR, and TCRdb's table has in-frame clones only and misses some. The repertoire consists of about 66,000 clones, with approximately 96% occurring once and the leading ten covering approximately 1%. The donors were in the roughly 130-subject validation cohort; that cohort was separate from the approximately 700-subject first cohort. Concerning this clone: Its antigen is not identified.

The study, taken as a whole, reports: Despite most TCR sequences being rare, some public TCRs occurred in many donors. The study recorded 160 or so TCR beta chains that were cytomegalovirus-associated. A subsequent analysis found that TCR clusters from the first cohort also tended to co-occur in the roughly 120 validation repertoires, with around 94% of cluster scores above 0.

Trimming removed 7 bases at V and 3 bases at J, with 9 bases between. CDR1 and CDR2 from the germline V gene are MNHNS and SASEGT. This CDR3 comprises 12 residues. This chain connects TRBV6-1 to TRBJ1-1, with D perhaps matching TRBD1 (6 bases). Input material: PBMCs. This receptor was obtained from a man aged 18 to 30 in good health and CMV-seronegative. CDR3 residues: CASKQGYTEAFF. The CDR3 region has the DNA TGTGCCAGCAAACAGGGATACACTGAAGCTTTCTTT.